These 13 T cell receptor beta chains were all obtained from the same sample, sequenced in a study of T cell responses to AZD1222 COVID-19 vaccine. Using immunoSEQ multiplex PCR, the repertoire was profiled, and TCRdb retains in-frame clones only, with some absent. Altogether 100,000 or so clones are present, roughly 90% being singletons, with the ten largest covering around 1.2%. The sample was peripheral blood, taken on day 0 of AZD1222 vaccination. These receptor sequences come from an adult in good health.

The DNA of the CDR3 is TGTGCCAGCAGCCGACTAGCGGGAGACTACGAGCAGTACTTC. Encoded protein: CASSRLAGDYEQYF. V and J are TRBV3-1 (or the pseudogene TRBV3-2) and TRBJ2-7, with 12 nucleotides matching TRBD2. The J segment lost 3 bases and the V segment lost 4 bases, leaving 1 base of the junction unmatched. The CDR3 has 14 residues. Germline values: CDR1 LGHDT, CDR2 YNNKEL (reference sequence).

This sequence joins TRBV5-1 and TRBJ1-5; no clear D. The CDR3 extends over 14 amino acids. Trimming cost V 2 bases and J 3 bases, with 9 bases left between them. Germline lookup yields CDR1 SGHRS and CDR2 YFSETQ. Here the CDR3 reads CASSLGPPNQPQHF. For the CDR3, the DNA is TGCGCCAGCAGCTTAGGGCCTCCCAATCAGCCCCAGCATTTT.

This clone has more than one count but fewer than ten. The rearrangement links TRBV25-1 to TRBJ2-1, with D possibly TRBD2 on 5 matching bases. The germline gives CDR1 MGHDK, CDR2 SYGVNS. V lost 1 base and J lost 5, with 15 bases in between. This CDR3 contains 16 residues. The DNA for the CDR3 is TGTGCCAGCAGTGAATTCCACCCGGGATTCCACAATGAGCAGTTCTTC. Its protein product is CASSEFHPGFHNEQFF.

This rearrangement joins TRBV27 to TRBJ1-5; a possible D gene is TRBD1 (5 bases). The CDR3 extends over 15 amino acids. Germline CDR1 reads MNHEY; CDR2 reads SMNVEV (reference sequence). V lost 6 bases to trimming and J lost 0 bases, with 12 bases between them. The CDR3 nucleotides read TGTGCCAGCAGAAATTTTAGGGGTAGCAATCAGCCCCAGCATTTT. This codes for CASRNFRGSNQPQHF.

With respect to this clone: One end of the junction fails to match germline, which may point to a read error. The chain joins TRBV11-1 to TRBJ2-3; 9 bases agree with TRBD2. CDR1 SGHAT and CDR2 FQDESV come from the germline V gene (reference sequence). The CDR3 runs 14 residues. CDR3 residues: CASSLAGSTDTQYF. The CDR3 nucleotides read TGTGCCAGCAGCCTAGCGGGGAGCACAGATACGCAGTATTTT.

The rearrangement links TRBV9 to TRBJ1-2; TRBD1 agrees at 12 bases. J was trimmed by 7 bases and V by 5 bases; bases with no gene match: 6. The CDR3 extends over 14 amino acids. Germline CDR1 SGDLS, CDR2 YYNGEE. In nucleotides, the CDR3 is TGTGCCAGCAGTCCGGGACAGGGGGCTACTGGCTACACCTTC. Encoded protein: CASSPGQGATGYTF.

This clone appeared a single time. DNA for the CDR3: TGTGCCAGCAGTTTAAGCTCCCACTTGGGGGGCACTGAAGCTTTCTTT. Translation gives CASSLSSHLGGTEAFF. The V call is TRBV27, the J call TRBJ1-1; a weak D match, TRBD1 (5 bases). This CDR3 comprises 16 residues. Germline-derived CDR1 and CDR2 are MNHEY and SMNVEV (reference sequence). Trimming left V 2 bases short and J 4 bases short, with 17 bases between.

The rearrangement joins TRBV21-1 to TRBJ2-7; the table's D call of TRBD1 was not tested on the DNA. TRBV21-1 is described as a pseudogene. The CDR3 contains 15 residues. CDR3 DNA sequence: TGTGCCAGCAGCAGGACGGGACAAGGATCCTACGAGCAGTACTTC. Amino acid sequence: CASSRTGQGSYEQYF.

The chain combines TRBV2 with TRBJ2-7; D is possibly TRBD1 or TRBD2 (5 bases each). V was shortened by 2 bases and J by 2 bases, with 13 bases between the two germline ends. The CDR3 is made up of 15 amino acids. The germline gives CDR1 SNHLY, CDR2 FYNNEI. The CDR3 DNA sequence: TGTGCCAGCAGTGAACCCCGGGACCATCCCTACGAGCAGTACTTC. Residues: CASSEPRDHPYEQYF.

The chain recombines TRBV19 with TRBJ2-7; D might be TRBD1 (5 bases). In germline, CDR1 is LNHDA, CDR2 SQIVND (reference sequence). Trimming shortened V by 6 bases and J by 3 bases, and 15 bases separated the two germline ends. This CDR3 region has 14 residues. CDR3 protein: CASRFSAGFYEQYF. In nucleotides, the CDR3 is TGTGCCAGTAGGTTCTCGGCAGGGTTCTACGAGCAGTACTTC. Full variable domain (missing parts from reference TRBV19 and TRBJ2-7): DGGITQSPKYLFRKEGQNVTLSCEQNLNHDAMYWYRQDPGQGLRLIYYSQIVNDFQKGDIAEGYSVSREKKESFPLTVTSAQKNPTAFYLCASRFSAGFYEQYFGPGTRLTVT.

V is TRBV12-3 or TRBV12-4 and J is TRBJ2-5; TRBD1 matches at 7 bases. The CDR3 covers 13 residues. V trimming: 5 bases; J trimming: 3 bases; junction bases outside the gene matches: 3. The CDR3 loop is CASSPQGEETQYF. The CDR3 DNA is TGTGCCAGCAGTCCTCAGGGGGAAGAGACCCAGTACTTC.

This chain uses TRBV12-3 or TRBV12-4 with TRBJ1-4; the D is unclear. The CDR3 loop spans 12 amino acids. Deletions cut 6 bases from V and 3 bases from J, with 5 bases between. CDR3 DNA: TGTGCCAGCAGGAGGTCTAATGAAAAACTGTTTTTT. Its translation: CASRRSNEKLFF.

The J gene is TRBJ2-5, the V gene TRBV7-3; 10 bases match TRBD2. Per germline, CDR1 SGHTA and CDR2 FQGTGA. Trimming took 4 bases from V and 3 from J; bases not matched to a gene: 5. The CDR3 sequence is 15 residues long. DNA of the CDR3: TGTGCCAGCAGCTCCGGAGCGGGGGGGAAAGAGACCCAGTACTTC. Translation: CASSSGAGGKETQYF.